This T cell receptor beta chain is from a study of T cells in Graves' hyperthyroidism and ophthalmopathy. RNA transcripts gave rise to amplified TCR beta CDR3 regions. Initially, a first-round RT-PCR of the TCR CDR3 employed the HTBI primer set. TCRdb called the multiplex PCR reads again in MiXCR, with one record for every CDR3 protein. Of 600,000 to 900,000 distinct CDR3 sequences in the sample, roughly 15% were seen once. About this clonotype: The target antigen is unknown. Germline and junction disagree at one end, which may indicate a read error.

This CDR3 is 16 amino acids long. Germline CDR1 and CDR2: MGHRA and YSYEKL. Points from the study as a whole: Researchers found most expanded thyroid clonotypes above 0.001 in blood as well. For ophthalmopathy, model prediction preceded onset by a median roughly 6.5 months.

The source material was blood. The rearrangement uses TRBV4-1 and TRBJ2-5; D gene uncertain. This TCR came from a man in his late teens or twenties with Graves' hyperthyroidism. The CDR3 region has the DNA TGTGCCAGCAGCCAACCCGACCGGAGACCCCAAGAGACCCAGTACTTC. Translated, it gives CASSQPDRRPQETQYF.